A selection of T cell receptor beta chains follows, all from one sample in a study of blood T cell repertoires in COVID-19. Clones were sequenced by immunoSEQ multiplex PCR, and TCRdb holds only the in-frame ones, with some missing. The data hold 200,000 to 250,000 clones, with 84% observed a single time. Sequencing input: PBMCs or T cells enriched from blood (not recorded which). These receptors were obtained from a man aged 55 to 70 who had recovered from COVID-19. CDR3s include the opening cysteine and the closing phenylalanine or tryptophan. Fields, in order: CDR3 length, V gene, clone size, J gene, D gene, CDR3 protein, CDR3 DNA. D genes are given only for firm matches. The listing skips clone size in some rows; elsewhere it reads once, few, many or a size class.

>14|TRBV5-1|NA|TRBJ2-5|NA
CASSPLGGQETQYF
TGCGCCAGCAGCCCTCTGGGGGGCCAAGAGACCCAGTACTTC
>13|TRBV5-6|once|TRBJ1-1|NA
CASRLGASREAFF
TGTGCCAGCAGACTGGGCGCGTCGCGCGAAGCTTTCTTT
>15|TRBV11-3|NA|TRBJ2-1|TRBD2
CASSLLSGGANEQFF
TGTGCCAGCAGCTTACTAAGCGGGGGGGCCAATGAGCAGTTCTTC
>12|TRBV5-1|NA|TRBJ2-7|TRBD1
CASSSRGYEQYF
TGCGCCAGCAGCAGCAGGGGGTACGAGCAGTACTTC
>16|TRBV27|NA|TRBJ1-5|NA
CASSPIAGSGNQPQHF
TGTGCCAGCAGTCCAATCGCGGGGTCTGGCAATCAGCCCCAGCATTTT
>16|TRBV5-6|NA|TRBJ1-2|NA
CASSFEPSNPNYGYTF
TGTGCCAGCAGCTTCGAACCAAGCAACCCTAACTATGGCTACACCTTC
>14|TRBV5-1|NA|TRBJ2-1|NA
CASSLSGSANEQFF
TGCGCCAGCAGCTTGTCCGGGTCAGCCAATGAGCAGTTCTTC
>13|TRBV19|NA|TRBJ1-5|NA
CASSIQSNQPQHF
TGTGCCAGTAGCATACAAAGCAATCAGCCCCAGCATTTT
>14|TRBV11-3|NA|TRBJ1-4|TRBD1
CASRRDSGNEKLFF
TGTGCCAGCCGCCGGGACAGCGGAAATGAAAAACTGTTTTTT
>16|TRBV19|NA|TRBJ2-3|NA
CASSIFARGSTDTQYF
TGTGCCAGTAGTATATTCGCAAGGGGCAGCACAGATACGCAGTATTTT
>16|TRBV30|NA|TRBJ2-6|NA
CAWTSGHHSGANVLTF
TGTGCCTGGACTTCGGGACACCACTCTGGGGCCAACGTCCTGACTTTC
>16|TRBV5-1|few|TRBJ2-7|TRBD1
CASSPAPTGPYYEQYF
TGCGCCAGCAGCCCCGCCCCGACAGGGCCGTACTACGAGCAGTACTTC
>14|TRBV6-2/TRBV6-3|NA|TRBJ1-6|NA
CASSPGYPNSPLHF
TGTGCCAGCAGTCCAGGGTATCCCAATTCACCCCTCCACTTT
>16|TRBV4-3|NA|TRBJ2-4|TRBD2
CASSQDIAGGPGIQYF
TGCGCCAGCAGCCAAGATATAGCGGGGGGGCCGGGCATTCAGTACTTC
>13|TRBV2|NA|TRBJ1-1|NA
CASRAQSNTEAFF
TGTGCCAGCAGAGCACAGAGTAACACTGAAGCTTTCTTT
>15|TRBV19|few|TRBJ1-2|TRBD1
CASSLKTGGTYGYTF
TGTGCCAGTAGTTTAAAGACAGGGGGTACCTATGGCTACACCTTC
>16|TRBV3-1/TRBV3-2|NA|TRBJ2-2|NA
CASSQDRRQITGELFF
TGTGCCAGCAGCCAAGATCGGAGGCAGATCACCGGGGAGCTGTTTTTT
>15|TRBV11-3|NA|TRBJ2-7|TRBD2
CASSWRLAEPYEQYF
TGTGCCAGCAGCTGGAGACTAGCGGAGCCCTACGAGCAGTACTTC
>14|TRBV6-5|NA|TRBJ2-5|NA
CASSLSKMQETQYF
TGTGCCAGCAGTTTAAGCAAGATGCAAGAGACCCAGTACTTC
>15|TRBV3-1/TRBV3-2|NA|TRBJ1-2|TRBD1
CASSQGSTGGLRYTF
TGTGCCAGCAGCCAAGGTTCAACAGGGGGTCTTCGCTACACCTTC
>14|TRBV19|NA|TRBJ1-2|NA
CASKAIDSNYGYTF
TGTGCCAGTAAGGCAATTGACTCTAACTATGGCTACACCTTC
>13|TRBV7-2|NA|TRBJ2-5|NA
CASTPGGSETQYF
TGTGCCAGCACCCCAGGGGGGAGCGAGACCCAGTACTTC
>14|TRBV5-1|once|TRBJ2-5|TRBD2
CASSSSGGPMDQYF
TGCGCCAGCAGCTCTAGCGGGGGCCCAATGGACCAGTACTTC
>16|TRBV5-1|NA|TRBJ2-3|TRBD2
CASSRGSGGAGDTQYF
TGCGCCAGCAGCCGGGGTAGCGGGGGGGCTGGTGATACGCAGTATTTT
>14|TRBV6-5|once|TRBJ2-1|TRBD1
CASSYLPGGYEQFF
TGTGCCAGCAGTTACTTGCCAGGGGGCTATGAGCAGTTCTTC
>13|TRBV12-3/TRBV12-4|NA|TRBJ1-5|TRBD1
CASTRDRVQPQHF
TGTGCCAGCACCCGGGACAGGGTTCAGCCCCAGCATTTT
>13|TRBV5-5|few|TRBJ1-5|TRBD1
CASSSTGDLAQHF
TGTGCCAGCAGTTCGACAGGGGACTTGGCCCAGCATTTT
>14|TRBV7-2|NA|TRBJ2-2|TRBD1
CASSPTGITGELFF
TGTGCCAGCAGTCCGACAGGGATCACCGGGGAGCTGTTTTTT
>14|TRBV18|NA|TRBJ1-6|NA
CASSPSSGGHLLHF
TGTGCCAGCTCACCTTCCAGTGGCGGACATTTGCTCCACTTT
>14|TRBV3-1/TRBV3-2|few|TRBJ2-7|TRBD2
CASRDSGGVPEQYF
TGTGCCAGCAGAGATAGCGGGGGGGTTCCCGAGCAGTACTTC
>13|TRBV12-3/TRBV12-4|NA|TRBJ2-7|TRBD1
CASSFTGASEQYF
TGTGCCAGCAGTTTTACAGGGGCTTCCGAGCAGTACTTC
>13|TRBV5-6|NA|TRBJ1-1|NA
CASTWGDFAEAFF
TGTGCCAGCACCTGGGGAGATTTTGCTGAAGCTTTCTTT
>15|TRBV11-3|NA|TRBJ1-1|TRBD1
CASSLRQGLNTEAFF
TGTGCCAGCAGCTTACGACAGGGTTTGAACACTGAAGCTTTCTTT
>14|TRBV7-2|NA|TRBJ1-4|NA
CASSLDEGWEKLFF
TGTGCCAGCAGCTTAGACGAGGGCTGGGAAAAACTGTTTTTT
>14|TRBV5-5|NA|TRBJ2-4|NA
CASSLTGTKNIQYF
TGTGCCAGCAGCTTGACAGGGACCAAAAACATTCAGTACTTC
>14|TRBV15|once|TRBJ2-3|TRBD1
CATSPGGATDTQYF
TGTGCCACCAGCCCAGGGGGCGCGACAGATACGCAGTATTTT
>17|TRBV5-5|NA|TRBJ1-5|TRBD1
CASSLGTGGRSNQPQHF
TGTGCCAGCAGCTTGGGGACAGGGGGCAGGAGCAATCAGCCCCAGCATTTT
>15|TRBV7-2|NA|TRBJ1-2|NA
CASSLVWQGTYGYTF
TGTGCCAGCAGCTTAGTGTGGCAGGGGACCTATGGCTACACCTTC
>16|TRBV5-1|NA|TRBJ2-5|TRBD2
CASSPHTLAGGATQYF
TGCGCCAGCAGCCCGCATACCCTAGCGGGGGGGGCGACCCAGTACTTC
>13|TRBV6-2/TRBV6-3|few|TRBJ1-5|NA
CASSAGFGQPQHF
TGTGCCAGCAGTGCAGGGTTCGGTCAGCCCCAGCATTTT
>15|TRBV29-1|NA|TRBJ2-7|TRBD2
CSVDNPTSGDYEQYF
TGCAGCGTCGACAACCCAACTAGCGGGGACTACGAGCAGTACTTC
>14|TRBV7-8|NA|TRBJ2-7|NA
CASSLSRLGYEQYF
TGTGCCAGCAGCTTATCTCGCCTCGGCTACGAGCAGTACTTC
>18|TRBV7-3|NA|TRBJ1-3|TRBD1
CASSPIRDRGPIVNTIYF
TGTGCCAGCAGCCCCATCCGGGACAGGGGGCCTATTGTAAACACCATATATTTT
>14|TRBV5-1|NA|TRBJ2-5|NA
CASSGGQGGETQYF
TGCGCCAGCAGCGGAGGGCAGGGAGGAGAGACCCAGTACTTC
>14|TRBV6-1|NA|TRBJ1-1|TRBD1
CASSETGGLTEAFF
TGTGCCAGCAGTGAAACAGGGGGCTTGACTGAAGCTTTCTTT
>14|TRBV3-1/TRBV3-2|NA|TRBJ1-1|TRBD1
CASSHGTVNTEAFF
TGTGCCAGCAGCCACGGGACAGTGAACACTGAAGCTTTCTTT
>12|TRBV5-1|NA|TRBJ2-7|NA
CASRSGQYEQYF
TGCGCCAGCAGGTCAGGACAGTACGAGCAGTACTTC
>15|TRBV5-1|NA|TRBJ1-5|NA
CASMADPGSNQPQHF
TGCGCCAGCATGGCGGACCCAGGGAGCAATCAGCCCCAGCATTTT
>16|TRBV5-6|NA|TRBJ2-2|TRBD1
CASSSLPGQGTGELFF
TGTGCCAGCAGCTCCCTGCCGGGACAGGGAACCGGGGAGCTGTTTTTT
>13|TRBV25-1|NA|TRBJ1-2|NA
CASSAGQLYGYTF
TGTGCCAGCAGTGCAGGACAGCTCTATGGCTACACCTTC
>17|TRBV4-3|NA|TRBJ2-5|TRBD2
CASSQGFGTSGAETQYF
TGCGCCAGCAGCCAGGGATTCGGGACTAGCGGAGCGGAGACCCAGTACTTC